Following are 23 T cell receptor beta chains from one sample sequenced in a study of blood T cells in healthy people across ages. Alongside a J-beta primer mix, a sample-barcoded 5' primer served in a second PCR lasting about 7 to 12 cycles. TCRdb independently ran MiXCR on the 5' RACE reads; one entry per CDR3 protein. The sample consists of about 730,000 distinct CDR3 sequences, about 42% of them appearing once. Sequencing input: blood. These receptors all come from a woman aged 55-70 years in good health.

The rearrangement links TRBV29-1 to TRBJ2-4, with 8 bases aligning to TRBD1. The end of the DNA aligns better with TRBJ2-5, so the J call may be wrong. Germline-derived CDR1 and CDR2 are SQVTM and ANQGSEA. The CDR3 sequence is 14 residues long. CDR3 protein: CSVAGQVIEETQYF. CDR3 sequence (DNA): TGCAGCGTGGCGGGACAGGTAATCGAAGAGACCCAGTACTTC.

This rearrangement joins TRBV29-1 to TRBJ1-1; the match to TRBD1 covers 7 bases. Germline V gene data show CDR1 as SQVTM and CDR2 as ANQGSEA. Trimming removed 0 bases from V and 9 bases from J; junction bases left unmatched: 13. The CDR3 totals 15 residues. CDR3 amino acids: CSVEDRQGVRTKAFF. The CDR3 DNA is TGCAGCGTTGAAGATCGGCAGGGGGTAAGGACTAAAGCTTTCTTT.

The rearrangement joins TRBV10-2 to TRBJ1-4; TRBD1 might be the D (6 bases). The CDR3 extends over 14 amino acids. Germline V lookup: CDR1 WSHSY, CDR2 SAAADI. The ends were cut back, 5 bases at V and 7 bases at J, with 14 bases in the middle. Here the CDR3 reads CASSLAGDSEKLFF. CDR3 sequence (DNA): TGCGCCAGCAGTCTAGCAGGGGATAGTGAAAAACTGTTTTTT.

This clonotype was seen just once. The rearrangement links TRBV9 to TRBJ2-5; D call uncertain. From germline, CDR1 is SGDLS and CDR2 YYNGEE. CDR3 length: 13 residues. Deletions cut 4 bases from V and 11 bases from J, with 18 bases between. The chain's CDR3 is CASSSGAYNEQYF. The CDR3 DNA sequence: TGTGCCAGCAGCTCGGGTGCCTACAATGAGCAGTACTTC.

This clonotype was observed a few times. The chain recombines TRBV14 with TRBJ2-5; D might be TRBD2 (7 bases). Trimming cost V 1 base and J 1 base, with 16 bases left between them. The length of the CDR3 is 17 residues. CDR1 and CDR2 from the germline V gene are SGHDN and FVKESK. The CDR3 loop reads CASSQGGPGGLQETQYF. The CDR3 bases are TGTGCCAGCAGCCAAGGGGGACCGGGGGGCCTCCAAGAGACCCAGTACTTC.

This clonotype was seen ten or more times. The chain has TRBV6-2 or TRBV6-3 and TRBJ2-5; D is possibly TRBD2 (5 bases). V lost 7 bases to trimming and J lost 4 bases, with 10 bases between them. The CDR3 consists of 12 residues. The germline V gene has CDR1 MNHEY and CDR2 SVGEGT. The CDR3 protein is CASMAGGETQYF. In DNA form, the CDR3 reads TGTGCCAGCATGGCGGGTGGAGAGACCCAGTACTTC.

This clonotype was seen a few times. The rearrangement uses TRBV10-3 and TRBJ2-2; tentative D call: TRBD1 (7 bases). Germline CDR1 reads ENHRY; CDR2 reads SYGVKD. This CDR3 comprises 14 residues. The germline V and J ends were trimmed by 8 bases and 4 bases, with 14 bases remaining between them. The CDR3 loop is CAISGGRSTGELFF. The CDR3 DNA reads as TGTGCCATCTCAGGGGGGAGGAGCACCGGGGAGCTGTTTTTT.

The gene calls are TRBV5-1 and TRBJ2-5; 8 bases map to TRBD2. Germline trimming cut 4 bases from V and 4 bases from J; bases unmatched to any gene: 9. The CDR3 loop spans 15 amino acids. Germline V gene lookup returns CDR1 SGHRS and CDR2 YFSETQ. CDR3 loop: CASSLFSGEGETQYF. The CDR3 bases are TGCGCCAGCAGCCTCTTTAGCGGGGAGGGAGAGACCCAGTACTTC.

The CDR3 here is CASNAGGFEKLFF. In nucleotides, the CDR3 is TGTGCCAGCAATGCCGGCGGATTCGAAAAACTGTTTTTT. This chain connects TRBV2 to TRBJ1-4; unclear D gene. Germline CDR1 reads SNHLY; CDR2 reads FYNNEI. The CDR3 loop spans 13 amino acids. Trimming left V 7 bases short and J 8 bases short, with 14 bases between.

J is TRBJ2-1 and V is TRBV3-1, with 7 bases lining up with TRBD1. The V gene end was trimmed by 5 bases and the J gene end by 4 bases; junction bases not matched to a gene: 5. The CDR3 runs to 14 residues. The germline gives CDR1 LGHDT, CDR2 YNNKEL (reference sequence). The CDR3 region is CASSKWDSYNEQFF. The DNA for the CDR3 is TGTGCCAGCAGCAAATGGGACAGTTACAATGAGCAGTTCTTC.

Concerning this clonotype: One end of the junction does not line up with germline, which may come from a read error. V and J are TRBV7-2 and TRBJ2-3; tentatively, D is TRBD1 (6 bases). This CDR3 region has 17 residues. The V gene's germline CDR1 is SGHTA and CDR2 FQGNSA. The CDR3 DNA sequence: TGTGCCAGCAGCTTAGAACAGGGAATTTCTTTGACTGATATGCAGTATTTT. Its translation is CASSLEQGISLTDMQYF.

This clonotype turned up a few times. The V call is TRBV7-2, the J call TRBJ2-7; D not resolved. V was cut by 4 bases and J by 4 bases, with 8 bases left in between. The germline gives CDR1 SGHTA, CDR2 FQGNSA. This CDR3 is 12 amino acids long. In nucleotides, the CDR3 is TGTGCCAGCAGCTCGCAACCGTACGAGCAGTACTTC. As protein: CASSSQPYEQYF.

This clonotype was seen more than once but under ten times. V is TRBV7-2 and J is TRBJ2-3; possible D gene TRBD2, 6 bases. V dropped 2 bases and J dropped 2 bases, with 11 bases sitting between them. Per the germline V gene, CDR1 is SGHTA and CDR2 is FQGNSA. This CDR3 spans 15 amino acids. CDR3 region: CASSLFSGFTDTQYF. The CDR3 nucleotides read TGTGCCAGCAGCTTATTTAGCGGATTCACAGATACGCAGTATTTT.

This clonotype was counted at least ten times. The rearrangement links TRBV7-9 to TRBJ2-3; 8 nucleotides match TRBD1. The V gene's germline CDR1 is SEHNR and CDR2 FQNEAQ (reference sequence). The CDR3 consists of 13 residues. V trimming: 5 bases; J trimming: 14 bases; junction bases outside the gene matches: 12. The CDR3 is CASSPPGRGQGYF. CDR3 DNA sequence: TGTGCCAGCAGCCCCCCAGGCAGGGGGCAAGGGTATTTT.

This clonotype has more than one count but fewer than ten. The chain uses TRBV10-3 and TRBJ2-7; D is unresolved. With 3 bases removed from V and 3 bases from J, the gap between germline ends came to 9 bases. Germline CDR1 and CDR2: ENHRY and SYGVKD. This CDR3 has 13 amino acids. CDR3 bases: TGTGCCATCAGTGAAACAGCCATCTACGAGCAGTACTTC. Protein product: CAISETAIYEQYF.

The chain couples TRBV7-6 to TRBJ2-1, with D unclear. V was trimmed by 2 bases and J by 6 bases, leaving 17 bases between them. Germline loops: CDR1 SGHVS, CDR2 FNYEAQ. The CDR3 is 16 amino acids. CDR3 region: CASSLYPPSLANEQFF. CDR3 DNA sequence: TGTGCCAGCAGCTTATATCCCCCTAGTTTGGCCAATGAGCAGTTCTTC.

The J gene is TRBJ2-3, the V gene TRBV4-3; D unresolved. Germline CDR1 is LGHNA and CDR2 is YSLEER. Trimming stripped 0 bases from V and 2 bases from J, with 9 bases between. The CDR3 has 15 residues. The CDR3 loop reads CASSQDEDVTDTQYF. The DNA of the CDR3 is TGCGCCAGCAGCCAAGATGAGGACGTCACAGATACGCAGTATTTT.

V usage is TRBV29-1 and J usage is TRBJ2-5; 9 bases map to TRBD1. With 4 bases clipped from V and 11 bases from J, the junction kept 26 bases outside the gene matches. The germline V gene has CDR1 SQVTM and CDR2 ANQGSEA. The CDR3 consists of 18 residues. CDR3 nucleotides: TGCAGCGTTGTGGGGGGGGCTTTTGGGACAGGGAGATACAATGAGCAGTACTTC. Residues: CSVVGGAFGTGRYNEQYF.

The rearrangement joins TRBV7-3 to TRBJ2-2; D remains unclear. Germline loops: CDR1 SGHTA, CDR2 FQGTGA. The CDR3 totals 14 residues. Trimming shortened V by 2 bases and J by 1 base, and 5 bases separated the two germline ends. The CDR3 region is CASSLSLNTGELFF. In nucleotides, the CDR3 is TGTGCCAGCAGCTTATCTCTGAACACCGGGGAGCTGTTTTTT.

This clonotype was detected only a few times. The J gene is TRBJ1-2, the V gene TRBV5-1; 7 bases are shared with TRBD1. CDR3 size: 15 residues. Per germline, CDR1 SGHRS and CDR2 YFSETQ. Germline trimming cut 4 bases from V and 8 bases from J; bases unmatched to any gene: 14. CDR3: CASSQPAVRGGGYTF. CDR3 sequence (DNA): TGCGCCAGCAGCCAGCCAGCAGTTAGAGGGGGCGGCTACACCTTC.

Notes on this clonotype: The junction does not match germline at one end; this may be a read error. V usage is TRBV12-5 and J usage is TRBJ1-4, with D possibly being TRBD1 (5 bases). This CDR3 is 18 amino acids long. Germline-derived CDR1 and CDR2 are LGHNT and FRNRAP. The CDR3 region is CAGGLVSGTQVANEKLFF. The CDR3 DNA follows: TGTGCTGGTGGTTTGGTGAGCGGGACCCAGGTGGCTAATGAAAAACTGTTTTTT.

This clonotype was observed at least ten times. The chain employs TRBV6-6 and TRBJ1-2, with 9 bases that match TRBD1. The V segment lost 6 bases and the J segment 8 bases; nucleotides outside the gene matches: 7. Germline assignment: CDR1 MNHNY and CDR2 SVGAGI (reference sequence). This CDR3 comprises 13 residues. The CDR3 region is CASRDGTGNGYTF. CDR3 DNA sequence: TGTGCCAGCAGGGACGGGACAGGGAACGGCTACACCTTC.

This clonotype was seen a handful of times. The gene calls are TRBV7-8 and TRBJ1-5; possible D gene TRBD1, 5 bases. Germline V gives CDR1 SGHVS, CDR2 FQNEAQ. This CDR3 has 15 amino acids. Trimming pared 5 bases from V and 4 bases from J, leaving 15 bases between. The CDR3 spells CASSPVRERNQPQHF. The DNA for the CDR3 is TGTGCCAGCAGCCCCGTCAGGGAGAGGAATCAGCCCCAGCATTTT. The variable domain in full, completed from reference TRBV7-8 and TRBJ1-5, reads GAGVSQSPRYKVAKRGQDVALRCDPISGHVSLFWYQQALGQGPEFLTYFQNEAQLDKSGLPSDRFFAERPEGSVSTLKIQRTQQEDSAVYLCASSPVRERNQPQHFGDGTRLSIL.